This T cell receptor beta chain appears in the sequencing data of a study of blood T cells in healthy people across ages. Germline CDR1 is MNHEY and CDR2 is SVGEGT. The CDR3 is made up of 14 amino acids. The V segment lost 2 bases and the J segment 5 bases; nucleotides outside the gene matches: 5. A second PCR, run for roughly 7 to 12 cycles, used a sample-barcoded 5' primer plus a J-beta primer mix. TCRdb analysed the 5' RACE reads with MiXCR anew, one entry per CDR3 protein. The table records roughly 1,800,000 distinct CDR3 sequences, about 50% of them present only once. Regarding the study as a whole: Age advanced and TCR beta diversity per million T cells fell, roughly linearly. Aged donors had fewer naive CD4+ cells and lower diversity than long-lived donors.

A remark on this clonotype: The antigen remains undetermined.

V is TRBV6-2 or TRBV6-3 and J is TRBJ2-7; 8 bases are a match to TRBD1. This clonotype was sampled from a woman in her forties in good health. Material: blood. The CDR3: CASSYGQGRDEQYF. The CDR3 nucleotides are TGTGCCAGCAGTTACGGACAGGGCAGGGACGAGCAGTACTTC.